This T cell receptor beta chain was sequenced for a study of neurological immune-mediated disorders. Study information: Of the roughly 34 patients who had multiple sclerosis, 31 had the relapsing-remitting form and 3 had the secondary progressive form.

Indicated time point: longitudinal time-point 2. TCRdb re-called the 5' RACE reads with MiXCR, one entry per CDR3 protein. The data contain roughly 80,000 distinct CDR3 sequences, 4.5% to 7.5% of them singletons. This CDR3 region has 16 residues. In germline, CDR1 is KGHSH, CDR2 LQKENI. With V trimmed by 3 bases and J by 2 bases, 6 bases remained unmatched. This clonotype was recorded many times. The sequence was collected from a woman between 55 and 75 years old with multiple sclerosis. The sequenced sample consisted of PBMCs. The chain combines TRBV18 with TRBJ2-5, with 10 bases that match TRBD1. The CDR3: CASSPLTGGLQETQYF. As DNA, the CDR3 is TGTGCCAGCTCACCTTTGACAGGGGGCTTACAAGAGACCCAGTACTTC.